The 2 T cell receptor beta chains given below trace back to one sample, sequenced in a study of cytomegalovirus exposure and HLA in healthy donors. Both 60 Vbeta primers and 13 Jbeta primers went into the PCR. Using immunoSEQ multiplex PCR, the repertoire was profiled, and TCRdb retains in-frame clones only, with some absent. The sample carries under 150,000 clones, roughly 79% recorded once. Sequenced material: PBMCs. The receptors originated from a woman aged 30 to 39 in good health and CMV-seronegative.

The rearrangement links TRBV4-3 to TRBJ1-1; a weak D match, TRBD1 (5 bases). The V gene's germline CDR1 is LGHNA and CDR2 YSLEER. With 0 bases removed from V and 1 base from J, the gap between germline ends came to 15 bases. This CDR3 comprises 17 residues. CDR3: CASSQDIVRGENTEAFF. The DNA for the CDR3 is TGCGCCAGCAGCCAAGATATCGTAAGGGGCGAGAACACTGAAGCTTTCTTT.

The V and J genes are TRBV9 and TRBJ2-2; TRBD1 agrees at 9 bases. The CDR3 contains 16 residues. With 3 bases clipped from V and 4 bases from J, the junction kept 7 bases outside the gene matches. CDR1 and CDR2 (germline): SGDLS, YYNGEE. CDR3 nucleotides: TGTGCCAGCAGCGGGGCGACAGGGGGTCGCACCGGGGAGCTGTTTTTT. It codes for CASSGATGGRTGELFF. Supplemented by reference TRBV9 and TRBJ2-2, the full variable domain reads DSGVTQTPKHLITATGQRVTLRCSPRSGDLSVYWYQQSLDQGLQFLIQYYNGEERAKGNILERFSAQQFPDLHSELNLSSLELGDSALYFCASSGATGGRTGELFFGEGSRLTVL.